The text below deals with one T cell receptor beta chain. Antigen: not known. These data come from a study of cytomegalovirus exposure and HLA in healthy donors. Separate from the roughly 720-subject first cohort was the approximately 130-subject validation cohort, to which the donors belonged. General study results and limits: In vitro assays verified that a few CMV-associated chains recognized CMV antigens specifically. Among TCR sequences, most were rare, though some public TCRs appeared in many donors.

TCRdb keeps only in-frame clones here, not all; method: immunoSEQ multiplex PCR. The sample lists about 120,000 clones; about 82% were seen once. The TCR sequence derives from a young man in good health and CMV-seronegative. The sequenced material came from PBMCs.

In DNA form, the CDR3 reads TGCGCCAGCAGCCTACGACAGGGAACCGGGGAGCTGTTTTTT. Translated: CASSLRQGTGELFF. The chain links TRBV5-1 to TRBJ2-2, with TRBD1 matching over 7 bases. With V trimmed by 4 bases and J by 5 bases, 5 bases remained unmatched. The CDR3 runs 14 residues. CDR1 and CDR2 from the germline V gene are SGHRS and YFSETQ.